The clone carrying this T cell receptor beta chain has only a few counts. The sample belongs to a study of beta chain features in type 1 diabetes. Of the isolated RNA, all was reverse transcribed, and so the sequenced material was expressed TCRB transcripts. Assay: immunoSEQ multiplex PCR; the TCRdb copy retains only in-frame clones and omits some. The sample consists of fewer than 150,000 clones, 6.5% to 8.5% of them appearing once. Losses at the gene ends were 4 bases for V and 2 bases for J; bases not matched to a gene: 9. The V gene's germline CDR1 is SGDLS and CDR2 YYNGEE. The CDR3 is 16 residues long.

The TCR originated in a woman aged 25 to 39 in good health. Sequenced sample: central memory CD4+ T cells from blood. The gene calls are TRBV9 and TRBJ2-3, with TRBD2 matching 8 bases. DNA of the CDR3: TGTGCCAGCAGCCCCCGTAGCGGGATCCTCACAGATACGCAGTATTTT. Translated: CASSPRSGILTDTQYF.